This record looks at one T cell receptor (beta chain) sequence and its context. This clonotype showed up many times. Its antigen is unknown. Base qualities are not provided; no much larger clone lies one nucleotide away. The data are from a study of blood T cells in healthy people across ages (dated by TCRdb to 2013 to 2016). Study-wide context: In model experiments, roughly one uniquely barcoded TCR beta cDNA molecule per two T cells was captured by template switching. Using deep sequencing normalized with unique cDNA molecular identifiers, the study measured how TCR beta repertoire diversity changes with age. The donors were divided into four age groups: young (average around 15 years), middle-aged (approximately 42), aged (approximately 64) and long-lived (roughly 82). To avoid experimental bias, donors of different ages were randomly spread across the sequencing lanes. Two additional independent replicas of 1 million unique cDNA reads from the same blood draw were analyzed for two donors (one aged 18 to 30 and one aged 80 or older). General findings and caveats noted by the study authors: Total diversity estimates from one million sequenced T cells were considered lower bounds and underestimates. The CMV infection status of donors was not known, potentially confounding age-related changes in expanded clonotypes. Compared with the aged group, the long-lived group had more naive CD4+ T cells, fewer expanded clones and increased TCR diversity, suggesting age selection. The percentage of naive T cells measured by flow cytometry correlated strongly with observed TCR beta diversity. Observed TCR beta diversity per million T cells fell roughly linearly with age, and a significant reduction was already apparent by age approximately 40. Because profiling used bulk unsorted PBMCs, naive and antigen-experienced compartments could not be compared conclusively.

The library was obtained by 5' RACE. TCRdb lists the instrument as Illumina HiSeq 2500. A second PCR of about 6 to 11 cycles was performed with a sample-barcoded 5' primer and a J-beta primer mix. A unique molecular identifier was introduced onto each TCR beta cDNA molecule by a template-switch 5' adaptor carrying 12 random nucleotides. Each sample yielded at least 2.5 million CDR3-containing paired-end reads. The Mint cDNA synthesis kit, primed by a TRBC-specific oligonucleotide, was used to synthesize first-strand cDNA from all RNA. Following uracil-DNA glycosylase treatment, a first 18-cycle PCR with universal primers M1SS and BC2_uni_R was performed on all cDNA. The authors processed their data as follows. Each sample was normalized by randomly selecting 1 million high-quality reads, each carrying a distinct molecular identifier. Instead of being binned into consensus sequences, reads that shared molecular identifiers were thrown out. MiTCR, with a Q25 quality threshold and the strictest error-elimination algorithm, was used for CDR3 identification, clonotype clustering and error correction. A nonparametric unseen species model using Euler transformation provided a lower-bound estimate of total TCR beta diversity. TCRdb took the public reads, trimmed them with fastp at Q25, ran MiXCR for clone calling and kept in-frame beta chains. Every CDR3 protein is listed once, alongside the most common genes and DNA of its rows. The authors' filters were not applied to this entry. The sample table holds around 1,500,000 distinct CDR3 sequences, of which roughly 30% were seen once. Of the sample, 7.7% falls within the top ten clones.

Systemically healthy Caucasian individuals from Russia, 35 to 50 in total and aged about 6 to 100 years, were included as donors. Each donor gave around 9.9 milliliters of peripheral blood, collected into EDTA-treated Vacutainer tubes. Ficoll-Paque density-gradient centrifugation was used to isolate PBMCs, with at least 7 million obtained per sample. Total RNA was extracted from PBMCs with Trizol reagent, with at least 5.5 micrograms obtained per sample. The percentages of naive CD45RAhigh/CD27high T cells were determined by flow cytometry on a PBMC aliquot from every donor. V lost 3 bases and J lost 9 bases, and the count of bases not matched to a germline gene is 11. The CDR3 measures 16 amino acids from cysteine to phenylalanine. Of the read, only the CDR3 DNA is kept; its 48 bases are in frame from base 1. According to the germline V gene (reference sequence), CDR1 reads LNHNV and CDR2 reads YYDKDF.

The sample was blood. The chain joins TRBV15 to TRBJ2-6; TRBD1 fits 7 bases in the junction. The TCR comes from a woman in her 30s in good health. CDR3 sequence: CATSRRDSYSFNVLTF. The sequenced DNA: TGTGCCACCAGCAGGAGGGACAGCTATTCCTTCAACGTCCTGACTTTC.